The rows below give T cell receptor beta chains drawn from one sample of a study of metastatic and nonmetastatic thyroid tumors. TCRdb called clones again from the PCR reads with MiXCR. The repertoire holds about 12,000 clones, with over 20% as singletons. Sample: adjacent normal tissue. These receptor sequences come from a female donor with papillary thyroid cancer or a benign thyroid nodule (not recorded which). Some clones in this sample may be carry-over from other donors' samples. Each CDR3 is given with its conserved first and last residue. D genes are given only for firm matches. Clone size appears in some rows only: once, few, many, or a class for an expanded clone.

CDR3 length: 15; J gene: TRBJ2-5; D gene: TRBD2; clone size: .; V gene: TRBV4-3; CDR3 DNA: TGCGCCAGCAGCCAAGCCCTAGCGGGGGCAGAGGCCCAGTACTTC; CDR3 protein: CASSQALAGAEAQYF
CDR3 length: 14; J gene: TRBJ2-5; D gene: .; clone size: .; V gene: TRBV30; CDR3 DNA: TGTGCCTGGAGTGATTTGGGGTCCCAAGAGACCCAGTACTTC; CDR3 protein: CAWSDLGSQETQYF
CDR3 length: 15; J gene: TRBJ2-3; D gene: TRBD1; clone size: many; V gene: TRBV2; CDR3 DNA: TGTGCCAGCAGTGAACTCGGGACAGGTACAGATACGCAGTATTTT; CDR3 protein: CASSELGTGTDTQYF
CDR3 length: 15; J gene: TRBJ1-6; D gene: TRBD1; clone size: .; V gene: TRBV4-2; CDR3 DNA: TGTGCCAGCATCCCTGGACAGGGGCCAGATTCACCCCTCCACTTT; CDR3 protein: CASIPGQGPDSPLHF
CDR3 length: 12; J gene: TRBJ2-1; D gene: TRBD2; clone size: .; V gene: TRBV20-1; CDR3 DNA: TGCAGTGCGGGACTAGCCCACAATGAGCAGTTCTTC; CDR3 protein: CSAGLAHNEQFF
CDR3 length: 15; J gene: TRBJ2-7; D gene: TRBD2; clone size: medium-sized; V gene: TRBV6-1; CDR3 DNA: TGTGCCAGCAGTGAAGGGACTAGCGGGGCCTACGAGCAGTACTTC; CDR3 protein: CASSEGTSGAYEQYF
CDR3 length: 14; J gene: TRBJ2-5; D gene: TRBD1; clone size: .; V gene: TRBV3-1; CDR3 DNA: TGTGCCAGCAGCCGAGCGACAGGGGGAGAGACCCAGTACTTC; CDR3 protein: CASSRATGGETQYF
CDR3 length: 14; J gene: TRBJ1-4; D gene: TRBD1; clone size: many; V gene: TRBV30; CDR3 DNA: TGTGCCTGGAGTGAGGGACAGGCTAATGAAAAACTGTTTTTT; CDR3 protein: CAWSEGQANEKLFF
CDR3 length: 14; J gene: TRBJ2-5; D gene: .; clone size: medium-sized; V gene: TRBV6-2/TRBV6-3; CDR3 DNA: TGTGCCAGCAGTTACGAACACCCGCGGGAGACCCAGTACTTC; CDR3 protein: CASSYEHPRETQYF
CDR3 length: 14; J gene: TRBJ1-4; D gene: TRBD1; clone size: .; V gene: TRBV18; CDR3 DNA: TGTGCCAGCTCACATGGGACAGGAAGCGAAAGACTGTTTTTT; CDR3 protein: CASSHGTGSERLFF
CDR3 length: 17; J gene: TRBJ1-2; D gene: .; clone size: many; V gene: TRBV3-1; CDR3 DNA: TGTGCCAGCAGCCAAAACCTAGGGGGAGGGGGGAACTATGGCTACACCTTC; CDR3 protein: CASSQNLGGGGNYGYTF
CDR3 length: 13; J gene: TRBJ2-7; D gene: TRBD1; clone size: few; V gene: TRBV6-1; CDR3 DNA: TGTGCCAGCAGGAGGGACAGCACCTACGAGCAGTACTTC; CDR3 protein: CASRRDSTYEQYF
CDR3 length: 11; J gene: TRBJ1-5; D gene: .; clone size: few; V gene: TRBV6-1; CDR3 DNA: TGTGCCAGCAGTGACGCTGGGCCCCAGCATTTT; CDR3 protein: CASSDAGPQHF
CDR3 length: 17; J gene: TRBJ1-2; D gene: .; clone size: .; V gene: TRBV27; CDR3 DNA: TGTGCCAGCAGTTTCTTTGGAGGGGCGGAAGACGCCTATGGCTACACCTTC; CDR3 protein: CASSFFGGAEDAYGYTF
CDR3 length: 13; J gene: TRBJ1-5; D gene: TRBD1; clone size: many; V gene: TRBV20-1; CDR3 DNA: TGCAGTGCTAGCGCAGGGGGCCATCAGCCCCAGCATTTT; CDR3 protein: CSASAGGHQPQHF
CDR3 length: 16; J gene: TRBJ2-4; D gene: TRBD2; clone size: many; V gene: TRBV11-2; CDR3 DNA: TGTGCCAGCAGCTTAGTAGCGGGGGGTGGCAAAAACATTCAGTACTTC; CDR3 protein: CASSLVAGGGKNIQYF
CDR3 length: 12; J gene: TRBJ2-7; D gene: .; clone size: medium-sized; V gene: TRBV10-1; CDR3 DNA: TGCGCCAGCAGTCCCAGTCCCTACGAGCAGTACTTC; CDR3 protein: CASSPSPYEQYF
CDR3 length: 16; J gene: TRBJ2-2; D gene: .; clone size: few; V gene: TRBV6-1; CDR3 DNA: TGTGCCAGCAGTGATAGGGACCTGAGGTGGTCCGGGGAGCTGTTTTTT; CDR3 protein: CASSDRDLRWSGELFF